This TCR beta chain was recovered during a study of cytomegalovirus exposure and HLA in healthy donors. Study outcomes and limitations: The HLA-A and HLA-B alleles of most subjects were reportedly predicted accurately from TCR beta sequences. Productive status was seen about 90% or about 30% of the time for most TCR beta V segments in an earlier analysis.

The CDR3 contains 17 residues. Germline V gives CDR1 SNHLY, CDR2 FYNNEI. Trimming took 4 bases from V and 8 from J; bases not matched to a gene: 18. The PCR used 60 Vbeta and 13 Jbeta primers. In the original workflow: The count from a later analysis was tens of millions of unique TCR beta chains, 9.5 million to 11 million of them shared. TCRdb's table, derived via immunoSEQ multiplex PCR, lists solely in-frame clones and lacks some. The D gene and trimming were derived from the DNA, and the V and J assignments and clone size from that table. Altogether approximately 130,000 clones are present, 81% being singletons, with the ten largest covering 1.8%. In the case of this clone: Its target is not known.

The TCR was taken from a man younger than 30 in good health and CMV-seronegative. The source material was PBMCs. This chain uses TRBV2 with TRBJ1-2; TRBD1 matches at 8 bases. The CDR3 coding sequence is TGTGCCAGCAGTGTGCAGGGGGCGGCCCGGCCCGGCTGGGGCTACACCTTC. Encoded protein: CASSVQGAARPGWGYTF.